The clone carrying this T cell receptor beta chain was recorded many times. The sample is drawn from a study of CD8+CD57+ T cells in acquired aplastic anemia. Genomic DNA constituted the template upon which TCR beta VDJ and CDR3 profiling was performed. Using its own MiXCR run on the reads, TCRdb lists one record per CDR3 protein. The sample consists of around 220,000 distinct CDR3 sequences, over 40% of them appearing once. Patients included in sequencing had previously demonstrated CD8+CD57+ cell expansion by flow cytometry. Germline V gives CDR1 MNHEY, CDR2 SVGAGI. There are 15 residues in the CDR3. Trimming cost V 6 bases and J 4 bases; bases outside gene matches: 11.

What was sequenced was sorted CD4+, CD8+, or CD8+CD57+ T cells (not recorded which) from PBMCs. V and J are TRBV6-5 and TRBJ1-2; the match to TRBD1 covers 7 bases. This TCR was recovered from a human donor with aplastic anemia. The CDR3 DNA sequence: TGTGCCAGCAGACCCACAGGGGCCCAGTTCTATGGCTACACCTTC. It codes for CASRPTGAQFYGYTF.